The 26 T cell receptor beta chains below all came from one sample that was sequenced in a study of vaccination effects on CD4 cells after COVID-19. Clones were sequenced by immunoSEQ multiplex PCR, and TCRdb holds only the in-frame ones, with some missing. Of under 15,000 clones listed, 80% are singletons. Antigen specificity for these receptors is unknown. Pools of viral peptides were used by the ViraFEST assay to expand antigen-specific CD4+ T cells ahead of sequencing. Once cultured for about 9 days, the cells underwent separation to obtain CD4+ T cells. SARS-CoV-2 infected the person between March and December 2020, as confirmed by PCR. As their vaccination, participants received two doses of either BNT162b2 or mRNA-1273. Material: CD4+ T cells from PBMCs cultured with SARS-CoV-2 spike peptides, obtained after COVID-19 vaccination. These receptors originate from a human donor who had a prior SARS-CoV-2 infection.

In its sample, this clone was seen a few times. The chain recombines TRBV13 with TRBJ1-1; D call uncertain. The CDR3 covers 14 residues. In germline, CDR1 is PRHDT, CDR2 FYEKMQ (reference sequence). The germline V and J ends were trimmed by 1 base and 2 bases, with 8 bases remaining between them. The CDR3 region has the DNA TGTGCCAGCAGCTTAGACACAGCCAACACTGAAGCTTTCTTT. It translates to CASSLDTANTEAFF.

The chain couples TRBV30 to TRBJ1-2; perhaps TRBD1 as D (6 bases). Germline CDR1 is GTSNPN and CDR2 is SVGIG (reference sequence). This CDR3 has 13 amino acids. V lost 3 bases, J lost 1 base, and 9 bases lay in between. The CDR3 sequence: CAWRNRVNYGYTF. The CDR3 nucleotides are TGTGCCTGGAGAAACAGGGTTAACTATGGCTACACCTTC.

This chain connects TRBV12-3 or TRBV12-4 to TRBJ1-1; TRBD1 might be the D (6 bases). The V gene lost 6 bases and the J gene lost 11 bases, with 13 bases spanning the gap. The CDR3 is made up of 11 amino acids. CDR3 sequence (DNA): TGTGCCAGCAGAGACAGGACCGACGCTTTCTTT. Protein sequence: CASRDRTDAFF.

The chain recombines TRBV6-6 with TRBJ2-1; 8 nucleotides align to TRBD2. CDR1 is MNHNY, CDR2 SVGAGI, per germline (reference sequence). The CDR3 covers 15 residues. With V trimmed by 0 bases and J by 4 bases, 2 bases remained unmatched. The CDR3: CASSYSSGAYNEQFF. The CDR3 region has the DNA TGTGCCAGCAGTTACTCTAGCGGGGCTTACAATGAGCAGTTCTTC.

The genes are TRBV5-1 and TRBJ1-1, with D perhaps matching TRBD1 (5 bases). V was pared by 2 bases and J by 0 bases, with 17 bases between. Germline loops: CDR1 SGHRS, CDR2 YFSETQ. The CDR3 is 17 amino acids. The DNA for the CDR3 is TGCGCCAGCAGCTTACCAGGTTCGGGGGGGATGAACACTGAAGCTTTCTTT. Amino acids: CASSLPGSGGMNTEAFF.

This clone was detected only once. The chain's CDR3 is CASSLVGGGNTIYF. CDR3 DNA: TGTGCCAGCAGCTTAGTGGGTGGTGGAAACACCATATATTTT. This chain uses TRBV13 with TRBJ1-3; D gene uncertain. Germline V lookup: CDR1 PRHDT, CDR2 FYEKMQ (reference sequence). The CDR3 has 14 residues. Trimming pared 1 base from V and 3 bases from J, leaving 7 bases between.

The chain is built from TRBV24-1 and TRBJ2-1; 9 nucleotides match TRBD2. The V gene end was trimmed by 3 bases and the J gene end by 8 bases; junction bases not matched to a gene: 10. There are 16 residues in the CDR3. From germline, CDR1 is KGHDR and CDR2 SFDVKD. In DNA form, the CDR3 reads TGTGCCACCAGTGATGGGGGCGGGAGGGCCTGGGATGAGCAGTTCTTC. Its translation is CATSDGGGRAWDEQFF.

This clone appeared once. CDR3 DNA sequence: TGCGCCAGCGGGGGATTCAAGACAGACCTGAACACTGAAGCTTTCTTT. It specifies CASGGFKTDLNTEAFF. This chain uses TRBV10-1 with TRBJ1-1; D is perhaps TRBD1 (5 bases). Trimming took 8 bases from V and 0 from J, leaving 19 bases between them. Germline V gives CDR1 WNHNN, CDR2 SYGVQD (reference sequence). The CDR3 totals 16 residues.

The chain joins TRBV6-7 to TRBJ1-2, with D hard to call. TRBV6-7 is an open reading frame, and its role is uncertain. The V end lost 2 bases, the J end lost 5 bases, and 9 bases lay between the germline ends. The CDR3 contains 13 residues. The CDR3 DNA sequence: TGTGCCAGCAGTTACGATCGGAAATATGGCTACACCTTC. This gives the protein CASSYDRKYGYTF.

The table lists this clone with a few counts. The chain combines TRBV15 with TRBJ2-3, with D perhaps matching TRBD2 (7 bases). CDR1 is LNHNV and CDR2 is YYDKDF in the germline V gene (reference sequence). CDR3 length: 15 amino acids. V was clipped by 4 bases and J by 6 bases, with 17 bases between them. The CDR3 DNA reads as TGTGCCACCAGCACAGGGAGGGGAGGGGGGGATACGCAGTATTTT. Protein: CATSTGRGGGDTQYF.

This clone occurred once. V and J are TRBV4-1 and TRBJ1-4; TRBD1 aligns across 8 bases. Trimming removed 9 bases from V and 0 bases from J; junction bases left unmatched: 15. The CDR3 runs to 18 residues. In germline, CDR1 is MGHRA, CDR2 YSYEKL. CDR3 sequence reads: CASSQWGTGVATNEKLFF. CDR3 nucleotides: TGCGCCAGTTCACAGTGGGGGACAGGAGTTGCAACTAATGAAAAACTGTTTTTT.

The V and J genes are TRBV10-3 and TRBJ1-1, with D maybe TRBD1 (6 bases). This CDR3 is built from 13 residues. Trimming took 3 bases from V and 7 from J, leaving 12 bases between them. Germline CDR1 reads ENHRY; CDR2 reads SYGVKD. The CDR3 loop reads CAISDWGAGEAFF. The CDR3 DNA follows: TGTGCCATCAGTGACTGGGGGGCTGGTGAAGCTTTCTTT.

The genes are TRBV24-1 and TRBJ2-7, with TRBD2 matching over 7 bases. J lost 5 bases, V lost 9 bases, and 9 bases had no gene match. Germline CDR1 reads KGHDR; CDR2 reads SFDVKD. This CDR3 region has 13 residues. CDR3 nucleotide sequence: TGTGCCACCGGGAACCCGGGAGGCGACGAGCAGTACTTC. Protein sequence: CATGNPGGDEQYF.

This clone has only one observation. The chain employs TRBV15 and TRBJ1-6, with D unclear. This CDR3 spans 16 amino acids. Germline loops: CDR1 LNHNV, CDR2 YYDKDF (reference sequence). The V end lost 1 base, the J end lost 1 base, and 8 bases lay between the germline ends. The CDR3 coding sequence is TGTGCCACCAGCAGAGGAGGGTGGTCCTATAATTCACCCCTCCACTTT. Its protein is CATSRGGWSYNSPLHF.

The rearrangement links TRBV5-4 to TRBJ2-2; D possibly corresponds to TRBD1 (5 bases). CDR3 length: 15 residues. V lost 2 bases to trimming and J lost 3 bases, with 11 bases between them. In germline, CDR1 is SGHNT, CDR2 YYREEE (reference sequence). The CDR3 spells CASSFRVQDTGELFF. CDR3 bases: TGTGCCAGCAGCTTCAGGGTTCAGGACACCGGGGAGCTGTTTTTT.

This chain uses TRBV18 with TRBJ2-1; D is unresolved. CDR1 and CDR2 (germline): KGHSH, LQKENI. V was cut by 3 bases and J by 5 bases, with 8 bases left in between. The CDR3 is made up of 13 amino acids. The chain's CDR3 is CASSPSRDNEQFF. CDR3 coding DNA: TGTGCCAGCTCACCGTCTAGGGACAATGAGCAGTTCTTC.

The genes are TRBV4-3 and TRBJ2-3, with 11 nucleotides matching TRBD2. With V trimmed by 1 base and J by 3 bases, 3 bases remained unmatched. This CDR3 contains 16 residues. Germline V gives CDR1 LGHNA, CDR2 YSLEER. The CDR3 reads CASSQVAGGPTDTQYF. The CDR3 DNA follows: TGCGCCAGCAGCCAAGTAGCGGGAGGGCCTACAGATACGCAGTATTTT.

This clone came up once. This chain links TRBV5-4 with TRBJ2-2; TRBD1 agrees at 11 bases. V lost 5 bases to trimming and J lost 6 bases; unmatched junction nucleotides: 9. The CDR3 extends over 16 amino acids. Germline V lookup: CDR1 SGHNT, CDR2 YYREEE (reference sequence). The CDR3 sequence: CASSPSGTGGAGELFF. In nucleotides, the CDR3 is TGTGCCAGCAGTCCTTCCGGGACAGGGGGTGCCGGGGAGCTGTTTTTT. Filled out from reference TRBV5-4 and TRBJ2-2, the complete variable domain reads ETGVTQSPTHLIKTRGQQVTLRCSSQSGHNTVSWYQQALGQGPQFIFQYYREEENGRGNFPPRFSGLQFPNYSSELNVNALELDDSALYLCASSPSGTGGAGELFFGEGSRLTVL.

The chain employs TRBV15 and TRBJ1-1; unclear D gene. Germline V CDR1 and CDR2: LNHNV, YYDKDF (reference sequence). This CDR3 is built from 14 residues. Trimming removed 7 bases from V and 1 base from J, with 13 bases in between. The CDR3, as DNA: TGTGCCACCACTCGGGGAACCCAGAACACTGAAGCTTTCTTT. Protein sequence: CATTRGTQNTEAFF.

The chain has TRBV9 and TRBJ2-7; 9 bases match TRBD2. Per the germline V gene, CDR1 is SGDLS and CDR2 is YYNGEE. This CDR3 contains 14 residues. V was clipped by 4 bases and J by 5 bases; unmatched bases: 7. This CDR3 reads CASSPRTSENEQYF. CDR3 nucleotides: TGTGCCAGCAGCCCCCGGACTAGCGAGAACGAGCAGTACTTC.

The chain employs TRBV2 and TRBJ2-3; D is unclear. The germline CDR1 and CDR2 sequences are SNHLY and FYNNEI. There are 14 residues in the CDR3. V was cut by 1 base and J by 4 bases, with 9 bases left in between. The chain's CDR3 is CASSEDSRADTQYF. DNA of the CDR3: TGTGCCAGCAGTGAAGACTCCCGGGCAGATACGCAGTATTTT.

The chain's CDR3 is CASRAGTSDTDTQYF. The CDR3 region has the DNA TGTGCCAGCAGGGCCGGGACTAGCGACACAGATACGCAGTATTTT. This sequence joins TRBV2 and TRBJ2-3; 10 positions match TRBD2. In germline, CDR1 is SNHLY, CDR2 FYNNEI. The CDR3 has 15 amino acids. The ends lost 6 bases at V and 2 bases at J; junction bases unmatched: 5. The full variable domain, in which reference TRBV2 and TRBJ2-3 provide the parts outside the CDR3, is EPEVTQTPSHQVTQMGQEVILRCVPISNHLYFYWYRQILGQKVEFLVSFYNNEISEKSEIFDDQFSVERPDGSNFTLKIRSTKLEDSAMYFCASRAGTSDTDTQYFGPGTRLTVL.

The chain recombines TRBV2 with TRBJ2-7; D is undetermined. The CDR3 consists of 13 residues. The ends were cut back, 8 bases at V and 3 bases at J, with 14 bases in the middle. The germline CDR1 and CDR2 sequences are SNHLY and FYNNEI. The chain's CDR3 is CASLPSENYEQYF. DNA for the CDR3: TGTGCCAGCCTCCCGTCAGAAAACTACGAGCAGTACTTC.

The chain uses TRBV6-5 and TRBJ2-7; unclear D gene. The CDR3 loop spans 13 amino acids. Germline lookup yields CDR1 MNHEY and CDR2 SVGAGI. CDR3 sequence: CALNDPSPREQYF. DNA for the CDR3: TGTGCTCTTAATGACCCCTCCCCGAGGGAGCAGTACTTC.

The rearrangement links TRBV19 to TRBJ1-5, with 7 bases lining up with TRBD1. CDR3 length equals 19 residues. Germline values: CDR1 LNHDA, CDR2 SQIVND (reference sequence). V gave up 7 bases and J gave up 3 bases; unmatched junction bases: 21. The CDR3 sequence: CASNNRGPVSFADNQPQHF. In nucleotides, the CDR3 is TGTGCCAGTAATAACAGGGGCCCCGTTAGTTTTGCCGACAATCAGCCCCAGCATTTT.

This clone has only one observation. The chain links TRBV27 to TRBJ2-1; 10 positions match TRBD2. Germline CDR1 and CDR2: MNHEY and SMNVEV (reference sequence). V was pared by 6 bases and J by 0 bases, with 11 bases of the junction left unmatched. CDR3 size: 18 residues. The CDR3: CASSDGLAERLSYNEQFF. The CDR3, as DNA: TGTGCCAGCAGCGACGGACTAGCGGAGCGCCTCTCCTACAATGAGCAGTTCTTC.